Each of the 19 T cell receptor beta chains below was sequenced from the same sample in a study of radiotherapy plus CTLA-4 blockade in lung cancer. TCRdb keeps only in-frame clones here, not all; method: immunoSEQ multiplex PCR. The sample comprises about 46,000 clones, more than 75% of which are singletons, and 8.5% rests with the top ten. This sample comprised peripheral blood, obtained from a patient treated with radiotherapy plus ipilimumab. These receptor sequences come from a human donor with non-small cell lung cancer who had a complete response to radiotherapy plus ipilimumab.

This clone showed up just a few times. The chain links TRBV5-1 to TRBJ2-3, with D possibly being TRBD2 (6 bases). CDR1 and CDR2 (germline): SGHRS, YFSETQ. The length of the CDR3 is 16 residues. V was clipped by 4 bases and J by 2 bases, with 17 bases between them. The CDR3 nucleotides are TGCGCCAGCAGCCCCGGGGGTAGCGGATACACAGATACGCAGTATTTT. It is translated as CASSPGGSGYTDTQYF. The entire variable domain, with the rest obtained from reference TRBV5-1 and TRBJ2-3, is as follows: KAGVTQTPRYLIKTRGQQVTLSCSPISGHRSVSWYQQTPGQGLQFLFEYFSETQRNKGNFPGRFSGRQFSNSRSEMNVSTLELGDSALYLCASSPGGSGYTDTQYFGPGTRLTVL.

The CDR3 nucleotides read TGTGCCAGCAGCGTAGACAGGGGCGACTATGGCTACACCTTC. Its protein product is CASSVDRGDYGYTF. The rearrangement uses TRBV5-4 and TRBJ1-2; 8 nucleotides line up with TRBD1. V lost 4 bases and J lost 3; bases outside the gene matches: 5. The CDR3 totals 14 residues. The germline V gene has CDR1 SGHNT and CDR2 YYREEE (reference sequence).

This chain joins TRBV4-1 and TRBJ2-7; D is possibly TRBD2 (6 bases). Per germline, CDR1 MGHRA and CDR2 YSYEKL. There are 15 residues in the CDR3. Trimming pared 1 base from V and 2 bases from J, leaving 12 bases between. The CDR3 is CASSQGGVGAYEQYF. Here the CDR3 DNA reads TGCGCCAGCAGCCAAGGGGGGGTGGGGGCCTACGAGCAGTACTTC.

J is TRBJ1-1 and V is TRBV18; 8 nucleotides align to TRBD1. V lost 4 bases to trimming and J lost 1 base; unmatched junction nucleotides: 2. The CDR3 is 14 amino acids. Germline V lookup: CDR1 KGHSH, CDR2 LQKENI. DNA of the CDR3: TGTGCCAGCTCACGCGGACAGGGGAACACTGAAGCTTTCTTT. Translating gives CASSRGQGNTEAFF.

The rearrangement joins TRBV4-3 to TRBJ2-7, with 9 bases that match TRBD2. The CDR3 has 17 amino acids. With V trimmed by 1 base and J by 1 base, 8 bases remained unmatched. CDR1 LGHNA and CDR2 YSLEER come from the germline V gene. CDR3 DNA sequence: TGCGCCAGCAGCCAAGCGGCGGGAGGGGCCAAATCCTACGAGCAGTACTTC. It codes for CASSQAAGGAKSYEQYF.

This chain uses TRBV7-2 with TRBJ2-7, with 7 bases that match TRBD1. CDR3 size: 15 residues. Germline V CDR1 and CDR2: SGHTA, FQGNSA. J was trimmed by 1 base and V by 1 base; bases with no gene match: 4. CDR3: CASSLDRGFSYEQYF. CDR3 in DNA: TGTGCCAGCAGCTTAGACAGGGGATTTTCCTACGAGCAGTACTTC.

This clone was recorded only once. The chain carries TRBV5-6 and TRBJ1-2, with 10 bases fitting TRBD1. Trimming took 4 bases from V and 5 from J; bases not matched to a gene: 11. The CDR3 spans 16 residues. CDR1 is SGHDT, CDR2 YYEEEE, per germline. The CDR3 DNA reads TGTGCCAGCAGCCAAAGACAGGGGGCAGCGGCATATGGCTACACCTTC. Residues: CASSQRQGAAAYGYTF.

J is TRBJ2-6 and V is TRBV5-1; D is perhaps TRBD1 (6 bases). This CDR3 spans 17 amino acids. The germline CDR1 and CDR2 sequences are SGHRS and YFSETQ. V lost 0 bases, J lost 0 bases, and 10 bases lay in between. CDR3 sequence (DNA): TGCGCCAGCAGCTTGGGGGGGACAAGCTCTGGGGCCAACGTCCTGACTTTC. It translates to CASSLGGTSSGANVLTF. The full variable domain, its missing parts supplied by reference TRBV5-1 and TRBJ2-6, is KAGVTQTPRYLIKTRGQQVTLSCSPISGHRSVSWYQQTPGQGLQFLFEYFSETQRNKGNFPGRFSGRQFSNSRSEMNVSTLELGDSALYLCASSLGGTSSGANVLTFGAGSRLTVL.

The chain links TRBV5-1 to TRBJ2-2; D possibly corresponds to TRBD1 (5 bases). V shed 6 bases and J shed 3 bases, with 15 bases lying between them. CDR1 SGHRS and CDR2 YFSETQ come from the germline V gene. The CDR3 spans 15 residues. CDR3 bases: TGCGCCAGCAACGATTGGACATGGGACACCGGGGAGCTGTTTTTT. This gives the protein CASNDWTWDTGELFF.

The chain employs TRBV6-4 and TRBJ2-2; D is possibly TRBD2 (7 bases). This CDR3 has 16 amino acids. Germline CDR1 reads MRHNA; CDR2 reads SNTAGT. The V end lost 0 bases, the J end lost 6 bases, and 14 bases lay between the germline ends. CDR3: CASSDSAGHSSGELFF. In nucleotides, the CDR3 is TGTGCCAGCAGTGACTCAGCGGGACATTCATCCGGGGAGCTGTTTTTT.

This sequence joins TRBV5-4 and TRBJ1-2; no reliable D call. The germline V and J ends were trimmed by 3 bases and 8 bases, with 23 bases remaining between them. Per germline, CDR1 SGHNT and CDR2 YYREEE (reference sequence). There are 16 residues in the CDR3. The CDR3 spells CASSSVGSLSIGGYTF. Here the CDR3 DNA reads TGTGCCAGCAGCTCGGTGGGGAGTCTATCAATCGGGGGCTACACCTTC.

The chain has TRBV6-6 and TRBJ1-2, with 8 bases lining up with TRBD1. The CDR3 length is 10 residues. The germline gives CDR1 MNHNY, CDR2 SVGAGI (reference sequence). The V gene end was trimmed by 6 bases and the J gene end by 14 bases; junction bases not matched to a gene: 5. The CDR3 DNA reads as TGTGCCAGCAGAGACAGGGGATTAACCTTC. Translating it yields CASRDRGLTF.

The V gene is TRBV30, the J gene TRBJ1-1; 7 nucleotides agree with TRBD1. The germline V gene has CDR1 GTSNPN and CDR2 SVGIG (reference sequence). Losses at the gene ends were 1 base for V and 4 bases for J; bases not matched to a gene: 3. CDR3 length: 13 amino acids. The CDR3 region is CAWSGQGSTEAFF. The CDR3 region has the DNA TGTGCCTGGAGTGGACAGGGAAGCACTGAAGCTTTCTTT.

The V gene is TRBV18, the J gene TRBJ1-5; TRBD1 agrees at 8 bases. Trimming took 2 bases from V and 4 from J; bases not matched to a gene: 7. This CDR3 spans 16 amino acids. Germline CDR1 is KGHSH and CDR2 is LQKENI. The DNA of the CDR3 is TGTGCCAGCTCACCATCGCCAGGGGGCTCGAATCAGCCCCAGCATTTT. Translated, it gives CASSPSPGGSNQPQHF.

The chain joins TRBV27 to TRBJ2-4, with TRBD1 matching over 7 bases. The germline CDR1 and CDR2 sequences are MNHEY and SMNVEV (reference sequence). CDR3 length equals 13 residues. The junction had 7 bases not matched to a gene; V was cut back by 3 bases and J by 11 bases. The CDR3 protein is CASSLADRAVQYF. CDR3 in DNA: TGTGCCAGCAGTTTGGCCGACAGGGCGGTTCAGTACTTC.

The chain uses TRBV7-2 and TRBJ2-5; 10 bases align to TRBD2. V dropped 9 bases and J dropped 5; count of bases not matched to a gene: 18. Germline CDR1 reads SGHTA; CDR2 reads FQGNSA. The CDR3 has 17 residues. CDR3 region: CASHDGRGLAGVETQYF. In DNA, the CDR3 is TGTGCCAGTCACGACGGACGGGGGCTAGCGGGAGTTGAGACCCAGTACTTC.

This chain links TRBV4-1 with TRBJ1-5; the match to TRBD1 covers 8 bases. The CDR3 is 15 amino acids. V shed 4 bases and J 2 bases; nucleotides not matched to a gene: 4. Germline V gene sequence: CDR1 MGHRA, CDR2 YSYEKL. This chain's CDR3 is CASSPGQGGNQPQHF. The CDR3 coding sequence is TGCGCCAGCAGCCCCGGACAGGGAGGCAATCAGCCCCAGCATTTT.

The chain recombines TRBV27 with TRBJ2-7; 7 bases line up with TRBD1. Germline CDR1 reads MNHEY; CDR2 reads SMNVEV (reference sequence). The CDR3 sequence is 12 residues long. V lost 5 bases and J lost 7; bases outside the gene matches: 5. This CDR3 is CASSPQGWEQYF. The CDR3 DNA reads as TGTGCCAGCAGTCCACAGGGGTGGGAGCAGTACTTC.

This chain links TRBV6-4 with TRBJ2-1, with a weak D call TRBD1 (6 bases). Germline assignment: CDR1 MRHNA and CDR2 SNTAGT. The V end lost 6 bases, the J end lost 8 bases, and 23 bases lay between the germline ends. The CDR3 spans 16 residues. The CDR3 protein is CASSPLGLSRGDEQFF. The DNA for the CDR3 is TGTGCCAGCAGCCCTTTAGGACTTTCCAGGGGTGATGAGCAGTTCTTC.